The clone carrying this TCR beta chain was seen only a few times. As handled by the study authors: Amplifying reference gene primers gave estimates of nucleated cell counts. Generated by immunoSEQ multiplex PCR, the TCRdb table keeps only in-frame clones and is missing some. V and J calls plus clone size are reproduced from that table; the DNA served to infer D and trimming. The repertoire holds some 180,000 clones, with approximately 80% as singletons. This entry is derived from a study of blood T cell repertoires in COVID-19. Study-level background: Sites across the United States, Italy and Spain contributed samples from acute and convalescent COVID-19.

The V and J ends lost 1 base and 5 bases, in that order; junction bases with no gene match: 7. This CDR3 contains 16 residues. Per the germline V gene, CDR1 is MNHEY and CDR2 is SMNVEV (reference sequence). Those designated as exposed participants met a COVID-19 case within 2 weeks before study entry. V usage is TRBV27 and J usage is TRBJ2-2, with 7 bases identical to TRBD2. The TCR sequence derives from a man aged 55 to 70 who had been exposed to COVID-19. What was sequenced was PBMCs or T cells enriched from blood (not recorded which). The DNA of the CDR3 is TGTGCCAGCAGTTTATTGACGGGAGCGGGGACCGGGGAGCTGTTTTTT. It is translated as CASSLLTGAGTGELFF.